This TCR beta chain was retrieved from a study of CD8 T cells in Susac syndrome. Sequencing of TCR beta drew on CD8+ and CD4+ T cells from blood. Negative isolation yielded CD4+ and CD8+ T cells, and FACS enriched TEMRA cells. An amount of RNA that ranged from roughly 0.5 to 1 ug was reverse transcribed with random hexamers. TCRdb ran MiXCR on the immunoSEQ multiplex PCR reads and lists one entry per CDR3 protein. This repertoire shows 200,000 to 250,000 distinct CDR3 sequences, around 93% found once; its top ten account for approximately 0.075%. The germline V gene encodes CDR1 SQVTM and CDR2 ANQGSEA. The CDR3 consists of 13 residues. The V gene lost 5 bases and the J gene lost 7 bases, with 12 bases spanning the gap.

The rearrangement uses TRBV29-1 and TRBJ1-6; maybe TRBD1 (6 bases). Specimen: CD4+ T cells from PBMCs. The receptor comes from a human donor with multiple sclerosis. As DNA, the CDR3 is TGCAGCGTTAGACAGGACTTCAATTCACCCCTCCACTTT. It is translated as CSVRQDFNSPLHF. The full variable domain, with the rest looked up from reference TRBV29-1 and TRBJ1-6, is SAVISQKPSRDICQRGTSLTIQCQVDSQVTMMFWYRQQPGQSLTLIATANQGSEATYESGFVIDKFPISRPNLTFSTLTVSNMSPEDSSIYLCSVRQDFNSPLHFGNGTRLTVT.